This record looks at one TCR beta chain sequence and its context. Its antigen is unknown. V was pared by 0 bases and J by 7 bases, with 10 bases between. This CDR3 is 15 amino acids long. Germline V CDR1 and CDR2: MNHNY, SVGAGI (reference sequence). The sample is drawn from a study of T cells after posttransplantation cyclophosphamide. On the day of bone marrow donation, the related graft donor provided peripheral blood. The study, taken as a whole, reports: TRB clonality was highly associated with recipient CMV seropositivity and reactivation. Donor-recipient repertoire similarity was low at 1-2 months, rising over year one. Tissue-infiltrating T cells from skin or gut overlapped little with blood T cells.

Measured with immunoSEQ multiplex PCR; TCRdb has only the in-frame clones, and not every one. This sample has roughly 70,000 clones, with roughly 93% found just once. The chain carries TRBV6-6 and TRBJ1-6; no clear D gene. The clonotype originates from a woman aged 25 to 39 in good health and a related stem cell transplant donor. The specimen was PBMCs. The CDR3: CASSYSVGRNSPLHF. The CDR3 nucleotides are TGTGCCAGCAGTTACTCAGTAGGCCGAAATTCACCCCTCCACTTT.